This TCR beta chain was found in a study of PD-1 blockade in classical Hodgkin lymphoma. The germline V gene encodes CDR1 SNHLY and CDR2 FYNNEI. V lost 2 bases and J lost 0, with 11 bases in between. This CDR3 is 16 amino acids long. Time point noted: cycle 4 day 1 (C4D1), after less than 7 weeks of nivolumab. Brentuximab vedotin exposure varied, and every patient relapsed after autologous stem cell transplantation. Here immunoSEQ multiplex PCR was the method, and the copy in TCRdb shows in-frame clones only, minus some. The sample yields around 25,000 clones, roughly 80% seen once. Specimen: peripheral blood mononuclear cells (PBMCs), collected before the fourth cycle of nivolumab. This TCR was sampled from a human donor with classical Hodgkin lymphoma. This rearrangement joins TRBV2 to TRBJ2-1; tentative D call: TRBD2 (6 bases). CDR3 bases: TGTGCCAGCAGTGAAATCGGGCGGGGCTCCTACAATGAGCAGTTCTTC. Protein: CASSEIGRGSYNEQFF.